A single sample gave rise to the 11 T cell receptor beta chains below, sequenced in a study of T cells in Graves' hyperthyroidism and ophthalmopathy (dated by TCRdb to about 2019). The library came from multiplex PCR. TCRdb lists the instrument as Illumina HiSeq 2000. The TCR beta CDR3 regions were amplified from RNA transcripts. The TCR CDR3 was subjected to a first round of RT-PCR using the HTBI primer set and the Qiagen OneStep RT-PCR kit. TCRdb trimmed the raw reads at Q25, called clones with MiXCR and kept productive beta chains. A single entry per CDR3 protein holds the most common genes and DNA from its merged rows. For this sample the table gives roughly 650,000 distinct CDR3 sequences, of which more than 15% were detected only once. The top ten clones comprise about 3.5% of the sample. The sample comprised blood. The source is a woman in her 40s with Graves' ophthalmopathy.

This clonotype was recorded at least ten times. J is TRBJ2-1 and V is TRBV11-2; 7 positions match TRBD2. V lost 6 bases and J lost 1; bases outside the gene matches: 3. The germline V gene encodes CDR1 SGHAT and CDR2 FQNNGV. The CDR3 is 14 residues long. The CDR3 loop reads CASRPAGSYNEQFF. Here the CDR3 DNA reads TGTGCCAGCAGACCAGCGGGATCCTACAATGAGCAGTTCTTC.

The table lists this clonotype with many counts. The chain employs TRBV5-1 and TRBJ2-2; no firm D call. V gave up 0 bases and J gave up 3 bases, with 12 bases separating them. This CDR3 has 16 amino acids. The germline CDR1 and CDR2 sequences are SGHRS and YFSETQ. The CDR3 sequence: CASSLVSQDYTGELFF. The CDR3 DNA sequence: TGCGCCAGCAGCTTGGTTTCGCAGGATTACACCGGGGAGCTGTTTTTT.

This clonotype was recorded only once. This sequence joins TRBV20-1 and TRBJ2-2; the D gene is possibly TRBD2 (6 bases). V lost 3 bases and J 5 bases, leaving 19 bases between the germline ends. The CDR3 spans 16 residues. CDR1 and CDR2 (germline): DFQATT, SNEGSKA (reference sequence). The CDR3 spells CSASALGERVTGELFF. CDR3 DNA: TGCAGTGCTAGCGCCCTCGGGGAGCGGGTTACCGGGGAGCTGTTTTTT.

The chain recombines TRBV10-3 with TRBJ2-7; tentatively, D is TRBD1 or TRBD2 (6 bases each). Germline V CDR1 and CDR2: ENHRY, SYGVKD. There are 14 residues in the CDR3. V was cut by 10 bases and J by 0 bases, with 16 bases left in between. CDR3 in amino acids: CATAGQENSYEQYF. CDR3 in DNA: TGTGCCACGGCGGGACAAGAAAACTCCTACGAGCAGTACTTC.

This clonotype was seen many times. The chain combines TRBV20-1 with TRBJ2-5, with TRBD1 matching over 11 bases. The J segment lost 6 bases and the V segment lost 5 bases, leaving 11 bases of the junction unmatched. The CDR3 has 15 residues. The germline CDR1 and CDR2 sequences are DFQATT and SNEGSKA (reference sequence). The CDR3 bases are TGCAGTGCTTCTGTCCGGGACAGGGGGAAACAGACCCAGTACTTC. Protein sequence: CSASVRDRGKQTQYF.

This clonotype has at least ten counts. This chain joins TRBV2 and TRBJ1-2, with TRBD1 identical over 11 bases. The CDR3 sequence is 14 residues long. V lost 1 base to trimming and J lost 7 bases; unmatched junction nucleotides: 2. Germline CDR1 SNHLY, CDR2 FYNNEI. The CDR3 DNA is TGTGCCAGCAGTGAAGGGACAGGGGGCTCTGGCTACACCTTC. It specifies CASSEGTGGSGYTF.

This clonotype was observed a single time. This may come from a read error, since a much larger clone is one base off. The chain links TRBV6-1 to TRBJ2-7, with D possibly being TRBD1 or TRBD2 (5 bases each). CDR1 is MNHNS, CDR2 SASEGT, per germline. The CDR3 loop spans 15 amino acids. In DNA, the CDR3 is TGTGCCAGCAGGGGTTGGGGCAGGGAGTCCTACGAGCAGCACTTC. Translating gives CASRGWGRESYEQHF.

This clonotype was observed at least ten times. The V call is TRBV11-2, the J call TRBJ2-7; 8 nucleotides align to TRBD1. V gave up 2 bases and J gave up 3 bases; unmatched junction bases: 3. The germline V gene encodes CDR1 SGHAT and CDR2 FQNNGV. The CDR3 contains 14 residues. In DNA form, the CDR3 reads TGTGCCAGCAGCTTACCAGGACAGGGCTACGAGCAGTACTTC. It yields the protein CASSLPGQGYEQYF.

This clonotype was observed once. The chain links TRBV5-4 to TRBJ2-4; unclear D gene. The germline CDR1 and CDR2 sequences are SGHNT and YYREEE (reference sequence). V was clipped by 0 bases and J by 6 bases, with 13 bases between them. This CDR3 region has 15 residues. CDR3 nucleotides: TGTGCCAGCAGCTTGGCCCCCGGCGGCACAAACATTCAGTACTTC. It codes for CASSLAPGGTNIQYF.

A word on this clonotype: The CDR3 carries no conserved terminal phenylalanine or tryptophan, so it likely arises from a read error. The chain joins TRBV29-1 to TRBJ2-1; no clear D. V lost 7 bases to trimming and J lost 0 bases, with 16 bases between them. Germline V lookup: CDR1 SQVTM, CDR2 ANQGSEA. The CDR3 runs 15 residues. The CDR3: CSACAATSSYNEQFL. The CDR3 DNA follows: TGCAGCGCCTGCGCAGCGACCAGCTCCTACAATGAGCAGTTCCTC.

This chain connects TRBV7-2 to TRBJ2-1, with TRBD2 matching over 13 bases. CDR3 length: 15 amino acids. Per the germline V gene, CDR1 is SGHTA and CDR2 is FQGNSA. Losses at the gene ends were 7 bases for V and 4 bases for J; bases not matched to a gene: 4. Written as DNA, the CDR3 is TGTGCCAGCACGGGACTAGCGGGGAGTTACAATGAGCAGTTCTTC. This sequence encodes CASTGLAGSYNEQFF.